Given below is one TCR beta chain in context. The antigen remains unidentified. The data were obtained in a study of cytomegalovirus exposure and HLA in healthy donors. As for the study in general: It was reported in a later analysis that the same platform had been used for the roughly 130 validation repertoires as for the approximately 670 first-cohort repertoires.

Whole-study results and caveats: That first-cohort TCR clusters tended to co-occur in the 90 to 150 validation repertoires was found in a later analysis.

Germline V gene sequence: CDR1 SGHTA, CDR2 FQGNSA. This CDR3 has 15 amino acids. V dropped 5 bases and J dropped 1; count of bases not matched to a gene: 5. The protocol was immunoSEQ multiplex PCR, while the TCRdb copy is restricted to in-frame clones and leaves out a portion. This table holds around 180,000 clones, approximately 80% found once. The sample comprised PBMCs. The receptor was isolated from a man aged 18 to 29 in good health and CMV-seropositive. The J gene is TRBJ1-1, the V gene TRBV7-2; 9 bases are a match to TRBD1. The CDR3 is CASSITTGGNTEAFF. The CDR3 DNA is TGTGCCAGCAGCATTACGACAGGGGGGAACACTGAAGCTTTCTTT.